This T cell receptor beta chain derives from a study of tumor-infiltrating lymphocytes in oesophageal squamous cell carcinoma. This clonotype was seen a handful of times. Germline lookup yields CDR1 LGHDT and CDR2 YNNKEL (reference sequence). V lost 2 bases to trimming and J lost 7 bases, with 12 bases between them. The CDR3 is made up of 14 amino acids. TCRdb reprocessed the PCR reads via MiXCR and lists one record per CDR3 protein. The sample contains around 6,200 distinct CDR3 sequences, roughly 15% of which appear only once. This chain links TRBV3-1 with TRBJ1-5; D not certain. The clonotype originates from a male donor with esophageal squamous cell carcinoma. The sample comprised normal esophageal tissue next to the tumor. The CDR3 region is CASSQLGSSQPQHF. CDR3 sequence (DNA): TGTGCCAGCAGCCAATTAGGGAGTAGCCAGCCCCAGCATTTT. The full variable domain, in which reference TRBV3-1 and TRBJ1-5 provide the parts outside the CDR3, is DTAVSQTPKYLVTQMGNDKSIKCEQNLGHDTMYWYKQDSKKFLKIMFSYNNKELIINETVPNRFSPKSPDKAHLNLHINSLELGDSAVYFCASSQLGSSQPQHFGDGTRLSIL.